The 30 T cell receptor beta chains below all came from one sample that was sequenced in a study of blood T cell repertoires in COVID-19. The repertoire was sequenced with immunoSEQ multiplex PCR; TCRdb's copy has only in-frame clones and lacks some. This table has under 250,000 clones, roughly 90% appearing once. Sequencing was done on a sample of peripheral blood. Receptors originate from a man aged 50-59 years with COVID-19, enrolled during active disease.

The chain links TRBV7-2 to TRBJ2-3; 12 bases map to TRBD2. The V and J ends lost 5 bases and 0 bases, in that order; junction bases with no gene match: 9. Germline assignment: CDR1 SGHTA and CDR2 FQGNSA. The CDR3 runs to 18 residues. CDR3 protein: CASSQRPLAGGSTDTQYF. CDR3 coding DNA: TGTGCCAGCAGCCAAAGACCCCTAGCGGGGGGGAGCACAGATACGCAGTATTTT.

This sequence joins TRBV2 and TRBJ1-2, with 8 nucleotides matching TRBD1. This CDR3 region has 12 residues. V lost 4 bases, J lost 8 bases, and 3 bases stayed unmatched. The germline V gene encodes CDR1 SNHLY and CDR2 FYNNEI. As DNA, the CDR3 is TGTGCCAGCAGTGGGGACAGGTACGGCTACACCTTC. Its protein product is CASSGDRYGYTF.

This clone was seen a single time. This chain joins TRBV6-2 or TRBV6-3 and TRBJ2-7; D is possibly TRBD2 (6 bases). The CDR3 has 15 amino acids. Trimming removed 0 bases from V and 0 bases from J, with 9 bases in between. Germline V gene lookup returns CDR1 MNHEY and CDR2 SVGEGT. CDR3 nucleotides: TGTGCCAGCAGTTACTCGGTCGGGAGCTCCTACGAGCAGTACTTC. Encoded protein: CASSYSVGSSYEQYF.

The genes are TRBV10-2 and TRBJ1-1; D unresolved. CDR1 and CDR2 (germline): WSHSY, SAAADI. CDR3 length: 13 amino acids. The V and J ends lost 7 bases and 0 bases respectively, with 9 bases between them. For the CDR3, the DNA is TGCGCCAGCAATACGGGAGTGAACACTGAAGCTTTCTTT. Translated, it gives CASNTGVNTEAFF.

The chain couples TRBV4-1 to TRBJ2-7; TRBD2 matches at 12 bases. The CDR3 has 17 residues. Trimming took 0 bases from V and 0 from J; bases not matched to a gene: 3. Germline assignment: CDR1 MGHRA and CDR2 YSYEKL. CDR3 sequence reads: CASSQEVTSGSSYEQYF. CDR3 sequence (DNA): TGCGCCAGCAGCCAAGAGGTGACTAGCGGGAGCTCCTACGAGCAGTACTTC.

This chain links TRBV13 with TRBJ2-5, with 9 bases fitting TRBD2. Trimming took 5 bases from V and 5 from J; bases not matched to a gene: 12. Germline V gene lookup returns CDR1 PRHDT and CDR2 FYEKMQ (reference sequence). CDR3 length: 16 residues. CDR3 residues: CASSPKWAGGHETQYF. CDR3 DNA sequence: TGTGCCAGCAGCCCCAAATGGGCGGGGGGGCACGAGACCCAGTACTTC.

The chain combines TRBV18 with TRBJ2-3, with 7 bases fitting TRBD2. The germline CDR1 and CDR2 sequences are KGHSH and LQKENI. The CDR3 sequence is 18 residues long. V shed 1 base, J shed 0 bases, and the junction held 10 bases outside the gene matches. CDR3 region: CASSPRSSGGTSTDTQYF. CDR3 in DNA: TGTGCCAGCTCACCACGATCTAGCGGTGGAACTAGCACAGATACGCAGTATTTT.

The chain recombines TRBV7-6 with TRBJ1-4; 10 bases agree with TRBD1. This CDR3 is built from 15 residues. The V and J ends lost 5 bases and 7 bases, in that order; junction bases with no gene match: 7. CDR1 and CDR2 from the germline V gene are SGHVS and FNYEAQ. DNA for the CDR3: TGTGCCAGCAGCACGACAGGGGGCGGTGGTGAAAAACTGTTTTTT. Translated: CASSTTGGGGEKLFF.

This CDR3 is CASSYAQGGTGELFF. The CDR3 nucleotides are TGTGCCAGCAGTTACGCCCAGGGAGGCACCGGGGAGCTGTTTTTT. This rearrangement joins TRBV6-5 to TRBJ2-2; tentative D call: TRBD2 (6 bases). Germline V lookup: CDR1 MNHEY, CDR2 SVGAGI. The CDR3 spans 15 residues. Trimming removed 2 bases from V and 4 bases from J, with 11 bases in between.

V gene TRBV15 combines with J gene TRBJ2-7, with D possibly matching TRBD1 (6 bases). Germline V lookup: CDR1 LNHNV, CDR2 YYDKDF (reference sequence). Trimming took 4 bases from V and 2 from J, leaving 12 bases between them. The CDR3 totals 14 residues. CDR3 nucleotide sequence: TGTGCCACCAGCAACAACAGGGCCCCCTACGAGCAGTACTTC. Amino acids: CATSNNRAPYEQYF.

CDR3 DNA sequence: TGTGCCAGCAGCCAAGACGGTAGCCTAGGGGCAGAGACCCAGTACTTC. It encodes CASSQDGSLGAETQYF. The chain carries TRBV14 and TRBJ2-5; possibly TRBD1 for D (5 bases). Per the germline V gene, CDR1 is SGHDN and CDR2 is FVKESK. Trimming took off 0 bases at V and 4 bases at J, with 15 bases between the two ends. CDR3 size: 16 residues.

V is TRBV11-2 and J is TRBJ1-1, with a weak D call TRBD1 (6 bases). The V gene's germline CDR1 is SGHAT and CDR2 FQNNGV. The CDR3 extends over 14 amino acids. V was clipped by 5 bases and J by 6 bases, with 16 bases between them. Written as DNA, the CDR3 is TGTGCCAGCAGCCTGGGGGCCGGGGCATCTGAAGCTTTCTTT. Its protein is CASSLGAGASEAFF.

V and J are TRBV28 and TRBJ1-4, with D possibly matching TRBD1 (6 bases). The CDR3 length is 16 residues. CDR1 is MDHEN, CDR2 SYDVKM, per germline. Trimming removed 4 bases from V and 5 bases from J, with 17 bases in between. The CDR3 nucleotides read TGTGCCAGCAGTTCCTACACGACAGGCGGGAATGAAAAACTGTTTTTT. Translation: CASSSYTTGGNEKLFF.

The V and J genes are TRBV5-4 and TRBJ2-2; TRBD1 matches at 8 bases. V was clipped by 2 bases and J by 7 bases; unmatched bases: 7. This CDR3 has 15 amino acids. CDR1 is SGHNT, CDR2 YYREEE, per germline (reference sequence). For the CDR3, the DNA is TGTGCCAGCAGCTTCGATGGACAGGGAAACGGGGAGCTGTTTTTT. Translated: CASSFDGQGNGELFF.

CDR3 nucleotides: TGTGCCATCAGTCAAGACGGGTCCGGGACTCTCAATCAGCCCCAGCATTTT. The encoded protein is CAISQDGSGTLNQPQHF. The chain carries TRBV10-3 and TRBJ1-5; tentatively, D is TRBD1 (5 bases). Germline V gene lookup returns CDR1 ENHRY and CDR2 SYGVKD. The length of the CDR3 is 17 residues. The V and J ends lost 5 bases and 3 bases respectively, with 20 bases between them.

The genes are TRBV6-5 and TRBJ1-1, with D hard to call. V shed 2 bases and J shed 6 bases, with 13 bases lying between them. The germline V gene has CDR1 MNHEY and CDR2 SVGAGI. The CDR3 is 14 residues long. CDR3 in DNA: TGTGCCAGCAGTTACATTGGGCCCCCTTCTGAAGCTTTCTTT. This codes for CASSYIGPPSEAFF.

V usage is TRBV28 and J usage is TRBJ2-1, with D possibly matching TRBD2 (6 bases). CDR3 length equals 15 residues. V was cut by 6 bases and J by 0 bases, with 12 bases left in between. Per the germline V gene, CDR1 is MDHEN and CDR2 is SYDVKM. CDR3 protein: CASRDETSSYNEQFF. The CDR3 nucleotides are TGTGCCAGCAGGGACGAGACTAGCTCCTACAATGAGCAGTTCTTC.

The chain's CDR3 is CASSLVTSGSLNEQFF. The DNA of the CDR3 is TGTGCCAGCAGCTTAGTAACTAGCGGGAGTTTAAATGAGCAGTTCTTC. J is TRBJ2-1 and V is TRBV11-2, with 11 bases identical to TRBD2. The germline V gene encodes CDR1 SGHAT and CDR2 FQNNGV. V lost 1 base, J lost 7 bases, and 6 bases stayed unmatched. This CDR3 comprises 16 residues. Together with reference TRBV11-2 and TRBJ2-1, the CDR3 gives the full variable domain: EAGVAQSPRYKIIEKRQSVAFWCNPISGHATLYWYQQILGQGPKLLIQFQNNGVVDDSQLPKDRFSAERLKGVDSTLKIQPAKLEDSAVYLCASSLVTSGSLNEQFFGPGTRLTVL.

The rearrangement uses TRBV5-4 and TRBJ2-1; maybe TRBD2 (6 bases). The germline V gene encodes CDR1 SGHNT and CDR2 YYREEE (reference sequence). The CDR3 loop spans 15 amino acids. The V end lost 3 bases, the J end lost 8 bases, and 18 bases lay between the germline ends. Here the CDR3 reads CASSSPGLNHHEQFF. Here the CDR3 DNA reads TGTGCCAGCAGCTCCCCGGGACTCAACCATCATGAGCAGTTCTTC.

As DNA, the CDR3 is TGCGCCAGCAGCTCCCGGGACAGGGACTACGAGCAGTACTTC. Amino acid sequence: CASSSRDRDYEQYF. The chain uses TRBV5-1 and TRBJ2-7, with 9 bases that match TRBD1. Germline values: CDR1 SGHRS, CDR2 YFSETQ. V was pared by 3 bases and J by 3 bases, with 4 bases of the junction left unmatched. CDR3 length: 14 residues.

The DNA for the CDR3 is TGTGCCAGCAGCGTCTCCCCCACCGGGGAGCTGTTTTTT. Protein sequence: CASSVSPTGELFF. The chain employs TRBV7-2 and TRBJ2-2; D uncertain. In germline, CDR1 is SGHTA, CDR2 FQGNSA. This CDR3 is 13 amino acids long. Trimming left V 5 bases short and J 4 bases short, with 8 bases between.

In its sample, this clone was seen once. The chain carries TRBV6-6 and TRBJ1-5; TRBD1 matches at 7 bases. Germline V gives CDR1 MNHNY, CDR2 SVGAGI (reference sequence). Trimming removed 4 bases from V and 11 bases from J; junction bases left unmatched: 2. This CDR3 has 11 amino acids. CDR3 protein: CASSSGTAQHF. In DNA form, the CDR3 reads TGTGCCAGCAGTTCCGGGACAGCCCAGCATTTT.

J is TRBJ1-1 and V is TRBV30, with 8 bases matching TRBD1. Germline assignment: CDR1 GTSNPN and CDR2 SVGIG (reference sequence). The CDR3 extends over 13 amino acids. Unmatched junction bases numbered 7, after V lost 5 bases and J lost 5 bases. CDR3 sequence (DNA): TGTGCCTGGGGACAGGGATCTTCAACTGAAGCTTTCTTT. Its protein product is CAWGQGSSTEAFF.

This chain connects TRBV5-6 to TRBJ2-7; 10 bases align to TRBD1. Per germline, CDR1 SGHDT and CDR2 YYEEEE. J was trimmed by 2 bases and V by 3 bases; bases with no gene match: 2. The CDR3 sequence is 14 residues long. CDR3 protein: CASSSGQGAYEQYF. The CDR3 nucleotides are TGTGCCAGCAGCTCCGGACAGGGGGCCTACGAGCAGTACTTC. The whole variable domain, remainder taken from reference TRBV5-6 and TRBJ2-7, is DAGVTQSPTHLIKTRGQQVTLRCSPKSGHDTVSWYQQALGQGPQFIFQYYEEEERQRGNFPDRFSGHQFPNYSSELNVNALLLGDSALYLCASSSGQGAYEQYFGPGTRLTVT.

Only one count was recorded for this clone. The chain employs TRBV27 and TRBJ2-5, with 8 bases that match TRBD1. V lost 5 bases, J lost 5 bases, and 13 bases stayed unmatched. CDR1 and CDR2 (germline): MNHEY, SMNVEV (reference sequence). This CDR3 region has 16 residues. CDR3: CASSPSLRGRDETQYF. In nucleotides, the CDR3 is TGTGCCAGCAGTCCCTCCCTCAGGGGGCGCGATGAGACCCAGTACTTC.

V is TRBV7-2 and J is TRBJ1-1, with D possibly being TRBD1 (6 bases). CDR1 and CDR2 (germline): SGHTA, FQGNSA. V was trimmed by 5 bases and J by 5 bases, leaving 18 bases between them. The CDR3 covers 15 residues. CDR3 nucleotide sequence: TGTGCCAGCAGCCCCTACAGGGAGGGAGGTACTGAAGCTTTCTTT. Translated: CASSPYREGGTEAFF.

The chain recombines TRBV4-1 with TRBJ1-1; D uncertain. From germline, CDR1 is MGHRA and CDR2 YSYEKL. V lost 4 bases to trimming and J lost 1 base, with 10 bases between them. There are 14 residues in the CDR3. In nucleotides, the CDR3 is TGCGCCAGCAGCCGAGCCACCGGGAACACTGAAGCTTTCTTT. It specifies CASSRATGNTEAFF.

This chain connects TRBV3-1 (or the pseudogene TRBV3-2) to TRBJ2-7; D possibly corresponds to TRBD2 (6 bases). CDR3 length equals 16 residues. The V gene's germline CDR1 is LGHDT and CDR2 YNNKEL (reference sequence). V gave up 0 bases and J gave up 9 bases, with 21 bases separating them. CDR3 protein: CASSQDWIAAARGQYF. CDR3 sequence (DNA): TGTGCCAGCAGCCAAGATTGGATAGCGGCAGCTCGGGGGCAGTACTTC.

This chain links TRBV2 with TRBJ1-2; D gene unclear. Trimming pared 4 bases from V and 7 bases from J, leaving 19 bases between. CDR3 size: 15 residues. The germline gives CDR1 SNHLY, CDR2 FYNNEI. DNA of the CDR3: TGTGCCAGCAGTGTCCCCGGGAGGGCATTCGGTGGCTACACCTTC. Protein product: CASSVPGRAFGGYTF.

The CDR3 bases are TGTGCCACCAGTGTCTTCGCGGTAGCGGGAGCCTACGAGCAGTACTTC. Translation gives CATSVFAVAGAYEQYF. The gene calls are TRBV24-1 and TRBJ2-7; 9 nucleotides match TRBD2. Trimming cost V 5 bases and J 2 bases; bases outside gene matches: 9. CDR1 KGHDR and CDR2 SFDVKD come from the germline V gene. CDR3 length: 16 residues.